This T cell receptor beta chain was documented in a study of T cell repertoires in ileal Crohn's disease. Study-wide context: Median disease duration was about eight years; 35% smoked at surgery. MI samples are biopsies from the surgical specimen's proximal margin. Whole-study results and caveats: Compared with non-smokers, active smokers at surgery showed more clonal expansions.

This clone is a singleton in its sample. Antigen unknown. Time point given: proximal margin of the surgical specimen (macroscopically non-inflamed). The method was immunoSEQ multiplex PCR; TCRdb's version includes in-frame clones alone and lacks a portion of them. The sample carries fewer than 7,500 clones, 60% to 80% recorded once. The CDR3 loop spans 15 amino acids. Germline CDR1 MNHEY, CDR2 SVGAGI. V shed 6 bases, J shed 6 bases, and the junction held 8 bases outside the gene matches. Sequenced input: ileal tissue. The chain has TRBV6-5 and TRBJ2-2, with TRBD1 identical over 9 bases. This TCR was sampled from an adult with Crohn's disease. Written as DNA, the CDR3 is TGTGCCAGCAGGAAAGGGACAGGGCTTTCCGGGGAGCTGTTTTTT. It codes for CASRKGTGLSGELFF.